A single sample is the source of the 7 T cell receptor beta chains below, sequenced in a study of STAT3 mutations in large granular lymphocyte leukemia. Study observations and caveats: At least one immunodominant TCR beta clonotype appeared in every T-cell large granular lymphocyte leukemia patient.

The repertoire was sequenced with immunoSEQ multiplex PCR; TCRdb's copy has only in-frame clones and lacks some. The table lists around 12,000 clones, 65% to 85% of them singletons. Their antigens remain unidentified. The sequenced sample was peripheral blood mononuclear cells. The receptors come from a man aged 55 to 69 with T-cell large granular lymphocyte leukemia. Some clones in this sample may be carry-over from other donors' samples.

The rearrangement joins TRBV29-1 to TRBJ2-3; D may correspond to TRBD1 or TRBD2 (5 bases each). The CDR3 extends over 14 amino acids. Germline CDR1 is SQVTM and CDR2 is ANQGSEA. Written as DNA, the CDR3 is TGCACCCACCGGGGACCGCACACCACAGATACGCAGTATTTT. Translation: CTHRGPHTTDTQYF.

V usage is TRBV6-5 and J usage is TRBJ2-1; tentative D call: TRBD2 (5 bases). This CDR3 contains 13 residues. Germline V gene sequence: CDR1 MNHEY, CDR2 SVGAGI. Deletions cut 6 bases from V and 4 bases from J, with 10 bases between. CDR3 in DNA: TGTGCCAGCAGCCCGGACTTATACAATGAGCAGTTCTTC. It is translated as CASSPDLYNEQFF.

The genes are TRBV29-1 and TRBJ2-3, with TRBD1 identical over 8 bases. This CDR3 region has 14 residues. The V gene's germline CDR1 is SQVTM and CDR2 ANQGSEA. V lost 7 bases and J lost 4; bases outside the gene matches: 10. CDR3 DNA: TGCAGCGCCATACTCAGGGGGCCTGCAGATACGCAGTATTTT. Amino acid sequence: CSAILRGPADTQYF.

The rearrangement joins TRBV27 to TRBJ1-5; D is ambiguous. Trimming took 7 bases from V and 4 from J, leaving 14 bases between them. Germline-derived CDR1 and CDR2 are MNHEY and SMNVEV (reference sequence). CDR3 size: 14 residues. The CDR3, as DNA: TGTGCCAGCAAGAAGGCCTACTGGAATCAGCCCCAGCATTTT. Amino acids: CASKKAYWNQPQHF.

In nucleotides, the CDR3 is TGTGCCAGTAGTTCCCGACAGGCAGATACGCAGTATTTT. Translation gives CASSSRQADTQYF. The chain recombines TRBV19 with TRBJ2-3; TRBD1 is a possible D gene (6 bases). This CDR3 has 13 residues. From germline, CDR1 is LNHDA and CDR2 SQIVND (reference sequence). Trimming stripped 5 bases from V and 4 bases from J, with 10 bases between. The entire variable domain, with the rest obtained from reference TRBV19 and TRBJ2-3, is as follows: DGGITQSPKYLFRKEGQNVTLSCEQNLNHDAMYWYRQDPGQGLRLIYYSQIVNDFQKGDIAEGYSVSREKKESFPLTVTSAQKNPTAFYLCASSSRQADTQYFGPGTRLTVL.

J is TRBJ2-2 and V is TRBV6-5, with D perhaps matching TRBD1 (5 bases). Germline V gene lookup returns CDR1 MNHEY and CDR2 SVGAGI. V gave up 3 bases and J gave up 0 bases, with 11 bases separating them. The CDR3 totals 16 residues. The CDR3 spells CASSYVTDPNTGELFF. The DNA of the CDR3 is TGTGCCAGCAGTTATGTGACAGACCCGAACACCGGGGAGCTGTTTTTT.

The CDR3 DNA sequence: TGCGCCAGCAGCCAGGACCGACTTACGGAGTTCTTC. Translating it yields CASSQDRLTEFF. The J gene is TRBJ2-1, the V gene TRBV5-1; D is unclear. The germline gives CDR1 SGHRS, CDR2 YFSETQ. The CDR3 runs to 12 residues. V was shortened by 4 bases and J by 14 bases, with 16 bases between the two germline ends.